A selection of T cell receptor beta chains follows, all from one sample in a study of memory CD4+ T cells and cytomegalovirus serostatus. Only in-frame clones appear in the TCRdb table, and some are missing; sequencing was by immunoSEQ multiplex PCR. The sample consists of about 50,000 clones, around 80% of them appearing once. The sample taken for sequencing was memory CD4+ T cells from blood. These receptor sequences come from an adult in good health and CMV-seronegative. CDR3s include the opening cysteine and the closing phenylalanine or tryptophan. Fields, in order: J gene, D gene, clone size, V gene, CDR3 DNA, CDR3 protein. The D gene is left open where the match is weak. A row's size may be missing; if present it is once, few, many or a size class.

J gene: TRBJ2-1; D gene: TRBD2; clone size: -; V gene: TRBV6-6; CDR3 DNA: TGTGCCAGCAGTTACTCGGTCGGGGGGGAGCAGTTCTTC; CDR3 protein: CASSYSVGGEQFF
J gene: TRBJ2-5; D gene: -; clone size: -; V gene: TRBV2; CDR3 DNA: TGTGCCAGCAGTGAAGATCCCCTTGGGACCCAGTACTTC; CDR3 protein: CASSEDPLGTQYF
J gene: TRBJ2-3; D gene: TRBD1; clone size: once; V gene: TRBV28; CDR3 DNA: TGTGCCAGCAGTTACAGGGGGCTCACAGATACGCAGTATTTT; CDR3 protein: CASSYRGLTDTQYF
J gene: TRBJ1-2; D gene: -; clone size: -; V gene: TRBV5-1; CDR3 DNA: TGCGCCAGCAGCTTGGATGTCGGATCTGGCTACACCTTC; CDR3 protein: CASSLDVGSGYTF
J gene: TRBJ2-5; D gene: TRBD2; clone size: -; V gene: TRBV19; CDR3 DNA: TGTGCCAGTAGTTTGGCCAGCGGGAGTGAGACCCAGTACTTC; CDR3 protein: CASSLASGSETQYF
J gene: TRBJ1-1; D gene: -; clone size: -; V gene: TRBV7-8; CDR3 DNA: TGTGCCAGCAGTCCAGGGTTTCTTGGAGTGATCAGAGGTCGGAGGGCTGAAGCTTTCTTT; CDR3 protein: CASSPGFLGVIRGRRAEAFF
J gene: TRBJ2-7; D gene: TRBD1; clone size: -; V gene: TRBV6-1; CDR3 DNA: TGTGCCAGCAGTGAAGGGGACAGGGGATACGAGCAGTACTTC; CDR3 protein: CASSEGDRGYEQYF
J gene: TRBJ2-7; D gene: -; clone size: -; V gene: TRBV18; CDR3 DNA: TGTGCCAGCTTTACTGGGGCGGCAACGGGGGTCGAGCAGTACTTC; CDR3 protein: CASFTGAATGVEQYF
J gene: TRBJ2-7; D gene: TRBD2; clone size: -; V gene: TRBV6-1; CDR3 DNA: TGTGCCAGCAATTCAGCGGGAGGTTACGAGCAGTACTTC; CDR3 protein: CASNSAGGYEQYF
J gene: TRBJ1-2; D gene: TRBD1; clone size: -; V gene: TRBV7-2; CDR3 DNA: TGTGCCAGCAGGCCAGGGGGTACCAACTATGGCTACACCTTC; CDR3 protein: CASRPGGTNYGYTF
J gene: TRBJ1-1; D gene: -; clone size: medium-sized; V gene: TRBV5-5; CDR3 DNA: TGTGCCAGCAGCTTCCCGGGGGCGAGAGCAACTGAAGCTTTCTTT; CDR3 protein: CASSFPGARATEAFF
J gene: TRBJ2-1; D gene: -; clone size: few; V gene: TRBV5-1; CDR3 DNA: TGCGCCAGCACCCGGGGGGCTACGGGCAATGAGCAGTTCTTC; CDR3 protein: CASTRGATGNEQFF
J gene: TRBJ2-1; D gene: -; clone size: -; V gene: TRBV21-1; CDR3 DNA: TGTGCCAGCAGCAAGCCCTACCGCGGGAGGTTATCTGAGCAGTTCTTC; CDR3 protein: CASSKPYRGRLSEQFF
J gene: TRBJ2-7; D gene: TRBD1; clone size: -; V gene: TRBV27; CDR3 DNA: TGTGCCAGCAGTCCAGGGTGGGGGACAGGGGCCTACGAGCAGTACTTC; CDR3 protein: CASSPGWGTGAYEQYF
J gene: TRBJ1-6; D gene: -; clone size: -; V gene: TRBV6-1; CDR3 DNA: TGTGCCAGCACCGTAGGGGTGCCCCTCCACTTT; CDR3 protein: CASTVGVPLHF
J gene: TRBJ1-2; D gene: -; clone size: -; V gene: TRBV30; CDR3 DNA: TGTGCCTGGAGTCGGGCCCTTTACTATGGCTACACCTTC; CDR3 protein: CAWSRALYYGYTF
J gene: TRBJ2-1; D gene: -; clone size: -; V gene: TRBV10-1; CDR3 DNA: TGCGCCAACTTAGACTCACCCAGTGAGCAGTTCTTC; CDR3 protein: CANLDSPSEQFF
J gene: TRBJ1-3; D gene: -; clone size: -; V gene: TRBV6-1; CDR3 DNA: TGTGCCAGCAGTGAAGCGGCGAGACAGAGAGTCTCTGGAAACACCATATATTTT; CDR3 protein: CASSEAARQRVSGNTIYF
J gene: TRBJ2-7; D gene: -; clone size: -; V gene: TRBV7-2; CDR3 DNA: TGTGCCAGCAGCTTAGCCGGGACCGTCTCCTACGAGCAGTACTTC; CDR3 protein: CASSLAGTVSYEQYF
J gene: TRBJ1-4; D gene: -; clone size: once; V gene: TRBV30; CDR3 DNA: TGTGCCAAAGGAGGGGGGGATGAAAAACTGTTTTTT; CDR3 protein: CAKGGGDEKLFF
J gene: TRBJ2-3; D gene: -; clone size: -; V gene: TRBV6-7; CDR3 DNA: TGTGCCAGCAGTTACTTGGAAATCAGGACGAGGAATCCAGATACGCAGTATTTT; CDR3 protein: CASSYLEIRTRNPDTQYF
J gene: TRBJ1-1; D gene: -; clone size: -; V gene: TRBV5-1; CDR3 DNA: TGCGCCAGCAGCTTGGAAAGGAGGGTCGGGGAGGCTTTCTTT; CDR3 protein: CASSLERRVGEAFF
J gene: TRBJ2-1; D gene: -; clone size: -; V gene: TRBV5-1; CDR3 DNA: TGCGCCAGCAGCCCGGACACTCCCCCACGTAGTGAGCAGTTCTTC; CDR3 protein: CASSPDTPPRSEQFF
J gene: TRBJ1-5; D gene: -; clone size: -; V gene: TRBV6-1; CDR3 DNA: TGTGCCAGCAGTGAAGTGGGGTTAAATCAGCCCCAGCATTTT; CDR3 protein: CASSEVGLNQPQHF
J gene: TRBJ2-2; D gene: TRBD2; clone size: -; V gene: TRBV5-1; CDR3 DNA: TGCGCCAGCAGCCAAGGACTAGGGACCGGGGAGCTGTTTTTT; CDR3 protein: CASSQGLGTGELFF
J gene: TRBJ2-7; D gene: -; clone size: -; V gene: TRBV7-9; CDR3 DNA: TGTGCCAGCAGCTTAGCGACGGGGTACTACCTCTCCTACGAGCAGTACTTC; CDR3 protein: CASSLATGYYLSYEQYF
J gene: TRBJ2-1; D gene: -; clone size: -; V gene: TRBV5-4; CDR3 DNA: TGTGCCAGCAGCAAAAATTCCTACAATGAGCAGTTCTTC; CDR3 protein: CASSKNSYNEQFF
J gene: TRBJ1-5; D gene: -; clone size: -; V gene: TRBV6-6; CDR3 DNA: TGTGCCAGCAGTACCAGCAGGGGTTCCAGCAATCAGCCCCAGCATTTT; CDR3 protein: CASSTSRGSSNQPQHF
J gene: TRBJ1-1; D gene: TRBD1; clone size: few; V gene: TRBV5-4; CDR3 DNA: TGTGCCAGCAGGGCGGGACAGGGGGCGCAAGTCTCTGAAGCTTTCTTT; CDR3 protein: CASRAGQGAQVSEAFF
J gene: TRBJ2-3; D gene: TRBD1; clone size: -; V gene: TRBV18; CDR3 DNA: TGTGCCAGCTCACCCCAGACAGGGGGCCCCACAGATACGCAGTATTTT; CDR3 protein: CASSPQTGGPTDTQYF
J gene: TRBJ2-7; D gene: TRBD2; clone size: -; V gene: TRBV6-4; CDR3 DNA: TGTGCCAGCAGTGACTCAGGGACTAGCCCCTACGAGCAGTACTTC; CDR3 protein: CASSDSGTSPYEQYF
J gene: TRBJ1-2; D gene: -; clone size: -; V gene: TRBV19; CDR3 DNA: TGTGCCAGTAGTATCACCCAGGGTAGCGGCTACACCTTC; CDR3 protein: CASSITQGSGYTF
J gene: TRBJ1-5; D gene: -; clone size: -; V gene: TRBV27; CDR3 DNA: TGTGCCACACGTCCGGGGCAGGTGGGCAATCAGCCCCAGCATTTT; CDR3 protein: CATRPGQVGNQPQHF
J gene: TRBJ1-2; D gene: TRBD1; clone size: -; V gene: TRBV5-1; CDR3 DNA: TGCGCCAGCAGCCCCGAGGGACAGACCTATAACTATGGCTACACCTTC; CDR3 protein: CASSPEGQTYNYGYTF
J gene: TRBJ1-4; D gene: -; clone size: -; V gene: TRBV18; CDR3 DNA: TGTGCCAGCTCACCTCCGGGGGGCACTAATGAAAAACTGTTTTTT; CDR3 protein: CASSPPGGTNEKLFF
J gene: TRBJ2-7; D gene: -; clone size: -; V gene: TRBV5-1; CDR3 DNA: TGCGCCAGCAGCGTGACTAGCTCCTACGAGCAGTACTTC; CDR3 protein: CASSVTSSYEQYF
J gene: TRBJ1-4; D gene: TRBD1; clone size: -; V gene: TRBV19; CDR3 DNA: TGTGCCAGTAGTCATATCACAGGGGGAGGAAATGAAAAACTGTTTTTT; CDR3 protein: CASSHITGGGNEKLFF
J gene: TRBJ1-5; D gene: TRBD1; clone size: -; V gene: TRBV16; CDR3 DNA: TGTGCCAGCAGCCAATCGGGACAGGGACTTCTGCCCCAGCATTTT; CDR3 protein: CASSQSGQGLLPQHF
J gene: TRBJ2-2; D gene: -; clone size: -; V gene: TRBV7-9; CDR3 DNA: TGTGCCAGCAGCTTAGCCTCGATCGGGAACACCGGGGAGCTGTTTTTT; CDR3 protein: CASSLASIGNTGELFF
J gene: TRBJ2-1; D gene: TRBD1; clone size: few; V gene: TRBV14; CDR3 DNA: TGTGCCAGCAGCCAAGATCGTATAGGGGGCCCGTTCTTC; CDR3 protein: CASSQDRIGGPFF
J gene: TRBJ2-5; D gene: -; clone size: -; V gene: TRBV5-6; CDR3 DNA: TGTGCCAGCAGCTTGGACTACACGACCCAGTACTTC; CDR3 protein: CASSLDYTTQYF
J gene: TRBJ2-4; D gene: TRBD1; clone size: -; V gene: TRBV27; CDR3 DNA: TGTGCCAGCAGTGGCCGGGACAGGGGAGGGACCAAAAACATTCAGTACTTC; CDR3 protein: CASSGRDRGGTKNIQYF
J gene: TRBJ1-2; D gene: -; clone size: few; V gene: TRBV20-1; CDR3 DNA: TGCAGTGGAGGGGCCAGCCTTGGCTACACCTTC; CDR3 protein: CSGGASLGYTF
J gene: TRBJ1-1; D gene: -; clone size: -; V gene: TRBV6-5; CDR3 DNA: TGTGCCGCCTCAGCAGGGACCACTGAAGCTTTCTTT; CDR3 protein: CAASAGTTEAFF
J gene: TRBJ2-4; D gene: TRBD2; clone size: -; V gene: TRBV27; CDR3 DNA: TGTGCCAGCAGTTCCCGAGGACTAGCGGGGTCGGTGAACATTCAGTACTTC; CDR3 protein: CASSSRGLAGSVNIQYF
J gene: TRBJ1-1; D gene: -; clone size: -; V gene: TRBV19; CDR3 DNA: TGTGCCAGTAGTCACAGGGAAGGCACTGAAGCTTTCTTT; CDR3 protein: CASSHREGTEAFF
J gene: TRBJ1-1; D gene: TRBD1; clone size: -; V gene: TRBV6-4; CDR3 DNA: TGTGCCAGCAGTTACCGACAGGGGATGAACACTGAAGCTTTCTTT; CDR3 protein: CASSYRQGMNTEAFF
J gene: TRBJ1-5; D gene: -; clone size: -; V gene: TRBV19; CDR3 DNA: TGTGCCAGTAGTACCGCCGGACGAAATCAGCCCCAGCATTTT; CDR3 protein: CASSTAGRNQPQHF
J gene: TRBJ1-1; D gene: -; clone size: few; V gene: TRBV19; CDR3 DNA: TGTGCCAGTAGTAACCGGGACGGGAACACTGAAGCTTTCTTT; CDR3 protein: CASSNRDGNTEAFF
J gene: TRBJ1-4; D gene: -; clone size: few; V gene: TRBV5-4; CDR3 DNA: TGTGCCAGCAGCTTGGCGGGGGCGCGGGAAAAACTGTTTTTT; CDR3 protein: CASSLAGAREKLFF
J gene: TRBJ1-2; D gene: -; clone size: -; V gene: TRBV30; CDR3 DNA: TGTGCCTGGAGGATTGGTGTTGGTGGCTACACCTTC; CDR3 protein: CAWRIGVGGYTF
J gene: TRBJ1-1; D gene: -; clone size: -; V gene: TRBV5-1; CDR3 DNA: TGCGCCAGCAGCCGGGACGGGAACACTGAAGCTTTCTTT; CDR3 protein: CASSRDGNTEAFF
J gene: TRBJ1-2; D gene: TRBD1; clone size: -; V gene: TRBV28; CDR3 DNA: TGTGCCAGCGGTGGACAGGGGAATAACTATGGCTACACCTTC; CDR3 protein: CASGGQGNNYGYTF